This T cell receptor (beta chain) derives from a study of beta chain features in type 1 diabetes (dated by TCRdb to about 2018). With respect to the entire study: Mean age, gender distribution, total cell number and subset yield did not differ between patients and healthy donors. A total of some 100,000,000 sorted cells were examined across all samples, and a strong correlation was observed between cell number per subset and RNA yield. The study compared TCRB repertoires of sorted circulating CD4+ T cell subsets between recently diagnosed type 1 diabetes patients and matched healthy donors. Regulatory and stem cell-like memory subsets were obtained from only 8 patients and about eight healthy donors, while naive and central memory subsets were obtained from all 30 or so donors.

Note on this clone: It has no known antigen specificity. Base-call qualities are not available, and no considerably larger clone is one nucleotide away.

From each donor, a single peripheral blood sample of 95 to 150 mL on average was drawn into heparinised tubes. Using a panel that included CD45RO, CCR7, CD25, CD127, CD95 and CD27, naive, central memory, regulatory and stem cell-like memory CD4+ T cells were sorted on a BD FACSAria II. A purity above 95% was achieved for all sorted populations. PBMCs were separated immediately by Lymphoprep density gradient centrifugation and were stained directly, without being cultured. So that batch effects would be minimized, each experiment stained and sorted samples in pairs, pairing one healthy donor with one patient. Reading from cysteine to phenylalanine, the CDR3 counts 15 amino acids. The entry retains the CDR3 DNA only, 45 bases that are in frame from base 1. The V and J ends are trimmed by 2 bases and 6 bases, leaving 17 bases between them. Taken from the germline V gene (reference sequence), the CDR1 and CDR2 loops are GTSNPN and SVGIG.

Points the paper makes about the study in general: Because small numbers of individuals were included in the HLA sub-analyses, any influence of HLA type on TCRB rearrangement was left unresolved. Because cDNA rather than genomic DNA was sequenced, highly expressing activated cells could have been over-represented, although no difference in activation and CD3 levels was found between groups. Fewer insertions and more nucleotide deletions at VDJ recombination sites were observed in patients with type 1 diabetes, implying thymic rearrangement abnormalities. The naive, central memory and regulatory TCRB repertoires appeared to resemble one another more closely among patients than among healthy donors. PCR may preferentially amplify shorter templates, but because patient and control samples were amplified and corrected together, any resulting skew would affect both groups equally. In all four CD4+ subsets, TCRB CDR3 length was moderately but significantly shorter in type 1 diabetes patients.

The High Capacity cDNA Reverse Transcription Kit was used to reverse transcribe all of the isolated RNA, meaning that expressed TCRB transcripts were what got sequenced. Naive, central memory and regulatory T cell samples underwent deep immunoSEQ sequencing, averaging about 3.5 million total reads per sample. Sorted cells were lysed in RLT buffer and RNA was extracted with DNase-treated RNeasy Micro or Mini kits, depending on cell number. To prevent cross-contamination, each cell subset was processed individually, whereas patient and healthy donor samples were processed jointly. TCRB sequences were amplified from cDNA with the immunoSEQ multiplex PCR, producing 87-bp fragments spanning the CDR3 region. Amplicons were sequenced on the Illumina HiSeq platform. The authors' pipeline ran thus. Synthetic template baselines were used to correct PCR bias computationally, reads within Hamming distance 2 were collapsed together, and singletons that could not be merged were discarded. By aligning reads against IMGT, V, D and J genes, CDR3 length, and insertions or deletions at six rearrangement sites were assigned. Within each subset, clonotype counts were normalized to sorted cell number, after which true diversity and Gini coefficients were computed with the tcR R package. The overlap coefficient, calculated on TCRB nucleotide sequences, was used to measure repertoire sharing. Out-of-frame TCRB sequences from naive cells were analyzed as a proxy for the pre-selection repertoire. The immuneACCESS repertoire file appears here via TCRdb, limited to in-frame rearrangements. These files lack a portion of the clones; in checked studies, under half of the deficit traces to unresolved V genes, and the cause of the others is not known. V, J and clone size derive from that table, while D and trimming were established from the DNA sequence. The sample yields about half a million clones; approximately 31% were counted once. The top ten hold roughly 0.06% of the sample.

Sequencing was done on a sample of naive CD4+ T cells from blood. Read against the paper, the sample's cell subset or site label means: true naive CD4+ T cells. The V and J genes are TRBV30 and TRBJ2-1, with no reliable assignment of the D segment. The TCR comes from a man aged 18 to 29 in good health. The base sequence is TGTGCCTGGAGTCGGCGAGCAGGCCTCGGCAATGAGCAGTTCTTC. This gives the protein CAWSRRAGLGNEQFF.